This T cell receptor (beta chain) was retrieved from a study of CD8+ T cells in alopecia areata (dated by TCRdb to the late 2010s). Regarding the complete study: Treated patients were enrolled in an open-label pilot trial of oral tofacitinib, 5 to 10 mg twice daily, for moderate-to-severe alopecia areata. High-throughput TCRbeta sequencing was used to examine T cell clonal expansion in alopecia areata in both the C3H/HeJ mouse model and human patients. Biopsies were taken from tofacitinib-treated patients at baseline and at 4 and 24 weeks of treatment, and a later scalp biopsy was taken in several of the tofacitinib-treated patients. immunoSEQ multiplex PCR using 35 Vbeta forward primers and 13 Jbeta reverse primers was used to amplify TCRbeta CDR3 regions. The SALT score, which quantifies the percentage of affected scalp surface area, was used to measure disease severity in treated patients. In humans, TCRbeta sequencing was performed on scalp tissue and on sorted CD4+ and CD8+ peripheral blood T cells from healthy controls and from patients with patchy or totalis/universalis alopecia areata. Scalp clonality was compared across normal scalp (n=4), patchy alopecia areata scalp (n=8), and alopecia totalis/universalis scalp (n=8). RNA came from the PAXgene miRNA kit for fixed scalp, the miRNeasy kit for PBMCs, and the RNeasy kit for mouse skin. Tofacitinib was administered for 6 to 18 months, and 6 months of follow-up off drug were then conducted to assess delayed response and recurrence. The research as a whole found: Unlike mouse skin, where gammadelta T cells dominate, normal human skin contains resident alphabeta T cells that get sequenced too, which complicates analysis of the scalp TCR repertoire. Many expanded lesional clones were found to persist in scalp and blood during tofacitinib treatment, and relapse after treatment cessation may be partly explained by this persistence. Lesional scalp, especially in alopecia totalis/universalis, showed higher clonality and more expanded CD8+ clones than normal scalp, suggesting antigenic drive. Shared TCR sequences between patients were less evident than in mice, which may be partly attributable to HLA diversity in the patient population. Because the treated cohort was small and had just a single nonresponder, larger studies are needed to establish links between baseline CD8+ expansion and response. With tofacitinib, both scalp clonality and the number of expanded CD8+ clones among the top 100 scalp clones went down significantly.

The CDR3 measures 11 amino acids from cysteine to phenylalanine. Here the CDR3 DNA is all that survives: 33 bases in frame from base 1. Deletion took 6 bases off V and 4 bases off J, with a span of 6 bases between the germline ends. The germline V gene (reference sequence) provides CDR1 MNHNY and CDR2 SVGAGI. Library preparation employed the immunoSEQ multiplex PCR assay. For TCR sequencing, RNA was extracted from every sample and reverse transcribed into cDNA to serve as template. SuperScript III was used to make first-strand cDNA, primed with a 2:1 mix of oligo-dT and random hexamers. A synthetic immune receptor repertoire was used to assess amplification bias, and residual bias was removed computationally. On the authors' methods: Raw reads were preprocessed for error removal, and CDR3 was defined according to IMGT conventions as running from the conserved cysteine to phenylalanine. Clonality was computed as 1 minus the Shannon entropy, with the entropy normalized by log2 of the number of productive unique TCRs. Whether scalp clones were CD4 or CD8 was inferred by matching scalp TCRbeta sequences against CD4 and CD8 repertoires sorted from blood. Entries here come from immuneACCESS through TCRdb and include only in-frame sequences with V and J called. Some clones fail to appear in such tables; in the studies checked, an unresolved V gene covers under half of the shortfall, and the cause of the remainder is unknown. V and J calls and clone size are those listed in that table; D and trimming were worked out from the DNA. The sample has around 100,000 clones on record, about 60% of them singletons. Approximately 16% of the sample goes to the ten largest clones.

Concerning this clone itself: The antigen it recognizes is unknown. No base quality values were provided; no much bigger clone lies one nucleotide off.

Sample treatment or condition, as interpreted from the label and publication: oral pan-JAK inhibitor, 5-10 mg twice daily. Lesional scalp punch biopsies and peripheral blood were obtained from alopecia areata patients. PBMCs were isolated by density centrifugation and stained for CD3, CD4 and CD8, and CD4+ and CD8+ T cells were sorted on a FACSAria. Sequencing used CD8+ T cells sorted from blood, obtained at approximately week 60, from a patient treated with tofacitinib. The TCR sequence derives from a human donor with alopecia areata. The receptor chain draws on TRBV6-6 and TRBJ1-1; perhaps TRBD1 is the D gene, with 5 bases matching. CDR3 sequence: CASSGATEAFF. The bases are TGTGCCAGCAGCGGGGCCACTGAAGCTTTCTTT.